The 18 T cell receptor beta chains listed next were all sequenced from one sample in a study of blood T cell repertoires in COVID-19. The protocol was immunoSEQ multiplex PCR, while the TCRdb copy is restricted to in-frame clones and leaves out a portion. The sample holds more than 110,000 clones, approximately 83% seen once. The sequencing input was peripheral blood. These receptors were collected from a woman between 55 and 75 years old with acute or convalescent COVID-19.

The CDR3 nucleotides read TGTGCCAGCAGCGTAGAAGGGCGCGGGAACTATGGCTACACCTTC. It is translated as CASSVEGRGNYGYTF. The chain has TRBV9 and TRBJ1-2, with D uncertain. Per germline, CDR1 SGDLS and CDR2 YYNGEE. Trimming took off 0 bases at V and 2 bases at J, with 11 bases between the two ends. This CDR3 is 15 amino acids long.

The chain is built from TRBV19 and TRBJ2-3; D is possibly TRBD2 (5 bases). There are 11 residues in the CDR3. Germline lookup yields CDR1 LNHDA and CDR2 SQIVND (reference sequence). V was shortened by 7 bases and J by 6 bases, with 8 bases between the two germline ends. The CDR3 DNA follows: TGTGCCAGTATTCGGGGTGATACGCAGTATTTT. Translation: CASIRGDTQYF.

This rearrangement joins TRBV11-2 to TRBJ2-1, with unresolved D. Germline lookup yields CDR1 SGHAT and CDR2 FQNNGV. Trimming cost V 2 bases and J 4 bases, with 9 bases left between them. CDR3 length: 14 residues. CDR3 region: CASSLREFYNEQFF. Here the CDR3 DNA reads TGTGCCAGCAGCTTAAGAGAGTTTTACAATGAGCAGTTCTTC.

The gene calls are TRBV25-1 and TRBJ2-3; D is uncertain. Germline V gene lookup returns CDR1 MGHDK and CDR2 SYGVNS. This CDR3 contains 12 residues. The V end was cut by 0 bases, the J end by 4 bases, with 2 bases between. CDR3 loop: CASSEYADTQYF. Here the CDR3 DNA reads TGTGCCAGCAGTGAATACGCAGATACGCAGTATTTT. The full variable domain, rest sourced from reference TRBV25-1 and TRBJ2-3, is EADIYQTPRYLVIGTGKKITLECSQTMGHDKMYWYQQDPGMELHLIHYSYGVNSTEKGDLSSESTVSRIRTEHFPLTLESARPSHTSQYLCASSEYADTQYFGPGTRLTVL.

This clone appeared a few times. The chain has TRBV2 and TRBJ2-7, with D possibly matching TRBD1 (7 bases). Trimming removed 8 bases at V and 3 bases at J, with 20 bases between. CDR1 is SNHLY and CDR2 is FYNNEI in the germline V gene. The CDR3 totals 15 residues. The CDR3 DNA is TGTGCCAGCGTCCCAGAGGGGCAGGGGGGCTACGAGCAGTACTTC. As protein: CASVPEGQGGYEQYF.

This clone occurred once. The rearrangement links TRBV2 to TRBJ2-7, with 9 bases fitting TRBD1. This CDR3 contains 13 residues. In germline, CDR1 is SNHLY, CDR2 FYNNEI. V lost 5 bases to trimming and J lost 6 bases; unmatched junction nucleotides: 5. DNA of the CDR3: TGTGCCAGCAGTCCTCCGGGACAGGGCGAGCAGTACTTC. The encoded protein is CASSPPGQGEQYF.

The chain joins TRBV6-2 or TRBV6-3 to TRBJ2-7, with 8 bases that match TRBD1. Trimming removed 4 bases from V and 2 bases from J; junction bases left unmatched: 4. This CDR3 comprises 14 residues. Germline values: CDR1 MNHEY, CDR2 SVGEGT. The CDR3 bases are TGTGCCAGCAGTTTCGGACAGGGTCCCTACGAGCAGTACTTC. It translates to CASSFGQGPYEQYF.

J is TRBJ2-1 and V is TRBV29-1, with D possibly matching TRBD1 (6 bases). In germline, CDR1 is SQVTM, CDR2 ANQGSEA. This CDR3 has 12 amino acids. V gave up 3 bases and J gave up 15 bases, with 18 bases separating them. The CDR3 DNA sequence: TGCAGCGTTGAGTCGGCAGGGACAAAATCGTTCTTC. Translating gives CSVESAGTKSFF.

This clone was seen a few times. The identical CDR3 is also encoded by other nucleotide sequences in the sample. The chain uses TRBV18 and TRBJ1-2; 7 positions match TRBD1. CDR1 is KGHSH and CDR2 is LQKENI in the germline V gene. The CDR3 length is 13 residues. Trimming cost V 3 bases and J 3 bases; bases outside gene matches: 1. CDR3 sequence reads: CASSPGTDYGYTF. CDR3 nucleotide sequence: TGTGCCAGCTCACCGGGGACAGACTATGGCTACACCTTC.

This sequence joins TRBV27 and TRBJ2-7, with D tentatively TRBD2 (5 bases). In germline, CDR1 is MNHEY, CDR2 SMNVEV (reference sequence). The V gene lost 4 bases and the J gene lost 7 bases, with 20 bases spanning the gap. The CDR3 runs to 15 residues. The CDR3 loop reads CASSSNLWVWEEQYF. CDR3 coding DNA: TGTGCCAGCAGTTCCAACCTGTGGGTTTGGGAGGAGCAGTACTTC.

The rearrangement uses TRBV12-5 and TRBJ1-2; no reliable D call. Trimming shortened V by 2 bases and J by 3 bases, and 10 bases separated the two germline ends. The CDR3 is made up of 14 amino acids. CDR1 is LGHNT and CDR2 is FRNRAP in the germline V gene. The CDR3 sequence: CASGLPQDYYGYTF. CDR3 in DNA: TGTGCTAGTGGTTTGCCCCAGGACTACTATGGCTACACCTTC.

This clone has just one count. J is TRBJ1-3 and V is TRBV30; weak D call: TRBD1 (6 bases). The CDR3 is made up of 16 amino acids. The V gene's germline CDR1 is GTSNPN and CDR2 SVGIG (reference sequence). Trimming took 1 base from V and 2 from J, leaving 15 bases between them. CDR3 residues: CAWSALGGATGNTIYF. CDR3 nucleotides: TGTGCCTGGAGTGCCCTAGGGGGGGCAACTGGAAACACCATATATTTT.

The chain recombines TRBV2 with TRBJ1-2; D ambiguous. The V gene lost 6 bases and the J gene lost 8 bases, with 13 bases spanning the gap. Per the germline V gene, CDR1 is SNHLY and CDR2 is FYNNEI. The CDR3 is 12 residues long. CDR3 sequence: CASRGEGAGYTF. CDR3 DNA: TGTGCCAGCAGGGGTGAAGGAGCCGGCTACACCTTC.

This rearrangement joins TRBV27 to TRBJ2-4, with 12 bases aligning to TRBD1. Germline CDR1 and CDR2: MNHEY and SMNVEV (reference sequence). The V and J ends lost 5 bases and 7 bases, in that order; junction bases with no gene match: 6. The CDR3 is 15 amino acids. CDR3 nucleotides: TGTGCCAGCAGTCCGGGACAGGGGGCGCTTAACATTCAGTACTTC. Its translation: CASSPGQGALNIQYF.

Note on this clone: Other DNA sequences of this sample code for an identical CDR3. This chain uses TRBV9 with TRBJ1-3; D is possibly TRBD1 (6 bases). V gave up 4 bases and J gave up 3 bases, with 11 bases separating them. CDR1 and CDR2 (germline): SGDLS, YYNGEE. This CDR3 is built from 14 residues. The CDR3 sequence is CASSPGGFGNTIYF. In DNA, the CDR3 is TGTGCCAGCAGCCCGGGGGGCTTTGGAAACACCATATATTTT.

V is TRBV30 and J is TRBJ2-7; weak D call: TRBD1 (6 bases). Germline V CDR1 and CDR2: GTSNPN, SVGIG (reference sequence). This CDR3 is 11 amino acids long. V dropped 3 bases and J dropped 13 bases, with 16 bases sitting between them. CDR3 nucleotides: TGTGCCTGGAGCGTCACCGGGACAATTTACTTC. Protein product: CAWSVTGTIYF.

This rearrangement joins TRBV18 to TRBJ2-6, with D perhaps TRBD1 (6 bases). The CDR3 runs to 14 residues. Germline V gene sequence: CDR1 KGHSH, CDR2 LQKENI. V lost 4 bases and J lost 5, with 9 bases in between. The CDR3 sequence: CASSLRDRANVLTF. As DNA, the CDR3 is TGTGCCAGCTCACTCAGGGACAGGGCCAACGTCCTGACTTTC.

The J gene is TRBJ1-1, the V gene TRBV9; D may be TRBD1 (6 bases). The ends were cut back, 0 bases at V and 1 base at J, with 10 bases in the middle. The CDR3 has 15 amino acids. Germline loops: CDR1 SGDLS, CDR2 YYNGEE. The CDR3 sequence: CASSVEGGANTEAFF. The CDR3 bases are TGTGCCAGCAGCGTAGAAGGGGGGGCGAACACTGAAGCTTTCTTT.